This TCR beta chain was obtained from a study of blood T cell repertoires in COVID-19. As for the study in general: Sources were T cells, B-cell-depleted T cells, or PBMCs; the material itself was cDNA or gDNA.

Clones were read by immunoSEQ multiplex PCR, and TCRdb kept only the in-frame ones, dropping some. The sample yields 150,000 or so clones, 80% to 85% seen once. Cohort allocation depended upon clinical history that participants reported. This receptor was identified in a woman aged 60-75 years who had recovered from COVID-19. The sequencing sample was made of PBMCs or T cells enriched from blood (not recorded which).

The CDR3 is CATSYSGAPTNEKLFF. The CDR3 DNA sequence: TGTGCCACCAGCTACTCAGGGGCCCCAACTAATGAAAAACTGTTTTTT. The chain links TRBV15 to TRBJ1-4; tentatively, D is TRBD1 (6 bases). Germline CDR1 reads LNHNV; CDR2 reads YYDKDF (reference sequence). The CDR3 has 16 amino acids. Trimming took off 5 bases at V and 0 bases at J, with 13 bases between the two ends.